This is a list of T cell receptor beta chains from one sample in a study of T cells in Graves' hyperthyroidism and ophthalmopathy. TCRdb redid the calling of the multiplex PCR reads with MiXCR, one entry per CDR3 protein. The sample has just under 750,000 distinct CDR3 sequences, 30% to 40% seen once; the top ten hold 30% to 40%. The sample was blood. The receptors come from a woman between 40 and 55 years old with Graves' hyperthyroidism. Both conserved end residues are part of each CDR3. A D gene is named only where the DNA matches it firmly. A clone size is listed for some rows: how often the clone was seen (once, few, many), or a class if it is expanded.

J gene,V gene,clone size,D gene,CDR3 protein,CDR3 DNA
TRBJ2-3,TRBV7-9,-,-,CASSQWDGSSTDTQYF,TGTGCCAGCAGCCAATGGGACGGTTCTAGCACAGATACGCAGTATTTT
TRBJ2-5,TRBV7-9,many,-,CASSTPSYQETQYF,TGTGCCAGCAGCACGCCCTCGTACCAAGAGACCCAGTACTTC
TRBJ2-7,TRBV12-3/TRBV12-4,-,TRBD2,CASRNGREEYF,TGTGCCAGCAGGAACGGGAGGGAGGAGTACTTC
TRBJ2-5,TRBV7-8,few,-,CASSLFRAGHSQETQYF,TGTGCCAGCAGCTTGTTTAGGGCGGGGCACTCACAAGAGACCCAGTACTTC
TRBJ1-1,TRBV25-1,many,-,CASSSWDKNTEAFF,TGTGCCAGCAGTTCCTGGGACAAGAACACTGAAGCTTTCTTT
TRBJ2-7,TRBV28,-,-,CASSTRQAGFF,TGTGCCAGCAGTACGAGACAGGCGGGATTCTTC
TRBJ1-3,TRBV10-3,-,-,CAIKRGNTIYF,TGTGCCATCAAAAGGGGAAACACCATATATTTT
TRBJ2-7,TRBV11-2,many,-,CASTYRSSSYEQYF,TGTGCCAGCACCTACAGGTCAAGCTCCTACGAGCAGTACTTC
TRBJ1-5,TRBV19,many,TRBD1,CASRPQGAGNQPQHF,TGTGCCAGTAGACCTCAGGGGGCGGGCAATCAGCCCCAGCATTTT
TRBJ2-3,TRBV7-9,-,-,CASSNGGLTDTQYF,TGTGCCAGCAGCAACGGAGGACTCACAGATACGCAGTATTTT
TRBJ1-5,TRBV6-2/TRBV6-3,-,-,CASSYPGVQPQHF,TGTGCCAGCAGTTACCCAGGGGTTCAGCCCCAGCATTTT
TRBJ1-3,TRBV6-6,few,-,CASSPRGASGNTIYF,TGTGCCAGCAGTCCCCGGGGGGCCTCTGGAAACACCATATATTTT
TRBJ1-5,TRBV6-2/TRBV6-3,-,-,CASSSRAGSNQPQHF,TGTGCCAGCAGTTCTAGAGCCGGTAGCAATCAGCCCCAGCATTTT
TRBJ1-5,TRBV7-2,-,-,CASSYQGQLNQPQHF,TGTGCCAGCAGTTACCAGGGCCAACTCAATCAGCCCCAGCATTTT
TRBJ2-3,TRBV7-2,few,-,CASSLTLRGRVSTDTQYF,TGTGCCAGCAGCTTAACTCTACGCGGGCGGGTCAGCACAGATACGCAGTATTTT
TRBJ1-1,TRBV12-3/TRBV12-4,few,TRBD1,CASRNRGRGEAFF,TGTGCCAGCAGGAACAGGGGGCGTGGTGAAGCTTTCTTT
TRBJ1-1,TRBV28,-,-,CASRGAGLNTEAFF,TGTGCCAGCAGGGGAGCAGGTTTGAACACTGAAGCTTTCTTT
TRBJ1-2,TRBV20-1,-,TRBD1,CSARGGSRGQGGYTF,TGCAGTGCTAGGGGGGGCTCCAGGGGGCAGGGAGGCTACACCTTC
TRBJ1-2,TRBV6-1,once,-,CASSGGRARLDGYTF,TGTGCCAGCAGTGGTGGCAGGGCCCGCCTCGATGGCTACACCTTC
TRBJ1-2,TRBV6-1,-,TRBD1,CASSDRDRGYGYTF,TGTGCCAGCAGTGATCGGGACAGGGGTTATGGCTACACCTTC
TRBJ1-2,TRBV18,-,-,CASSPHRWNGYTF,TGTGCCAGCTCACCACACAGGTGGAATGGCTACACCTTC
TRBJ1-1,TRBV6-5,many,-,CASSYRGEAFF,TGTGCCAGCAGTTACCGCGGTGAAGCTTTCTTT
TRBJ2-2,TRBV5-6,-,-,CASSPRRVVNTGELFF,TGTGCCAGCAGCCCCAGGCGGGTTGTGAACACCGGGGAGCTGTTTTTT
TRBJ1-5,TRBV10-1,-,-,CASSLLAGGSYQPQHF,TGCGCCAGCAGTCTTCTGGCCGGGGGATCGTATCAGCCCCAGCATTTT
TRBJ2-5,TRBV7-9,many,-,CASSLALDGETQYF,TGTGCCAGCAGCTTAGCGCTGGATGGGGAGACCCAGTACTTC
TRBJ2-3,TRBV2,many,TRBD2,CASGRVDTQYF,TGTGCCAGCGGGAGGGTAGATACGCAGTATTTT
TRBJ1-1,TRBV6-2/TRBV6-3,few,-,CASSYSSGRTFF,TGTGCCAGCAGTTACTCGTCAGGGAGGACTTTCTTT
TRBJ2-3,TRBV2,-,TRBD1,CASSRQGGDTQYF,TGTGCCAGCAGTAGACAGGGGGGAGATACGCAGTATTTT
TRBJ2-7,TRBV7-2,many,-,CASSLTEGGSYEQYF,TGTGCCAGCAGCTTGACGGAGGGGGGATCCTACGAGCAGTACTTC
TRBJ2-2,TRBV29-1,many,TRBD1,CSVVDRVGGELFF,TGCAGCGTTGTGGACAGGGTAGGCGGGGAGCTGTTTTTT
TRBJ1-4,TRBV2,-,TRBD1,CVSRPTLYTGVVEKLFF,TGTGTCAGCAGGCCGACGCTATATACAGGGGTTGTGGAAAAACTGTTTTTT
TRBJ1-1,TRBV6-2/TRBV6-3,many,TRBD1,CASTGQGYTEAFF,TGTGCCAGCACCGGACAGGGGTACACTGAAGCTTTCTTT
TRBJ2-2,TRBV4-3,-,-,CASSQIANTGELFF,TGCGCCAGCAGCCAAATAGCGAACACCGGGGAGCTGTTTTTT
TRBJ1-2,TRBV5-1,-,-,CASSLFSGSTDGYTF,TGCGCCAGCAGCTTGTTTTCGGGCTCTACAGATGGCTACACCTTC
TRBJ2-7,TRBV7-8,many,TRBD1,CASSLLRDRPYEQYF,TGTGCCAGCAGCTTACTCCGGGACAGGCCCTACGAGCAGTACTTC
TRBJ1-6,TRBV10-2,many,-,CASSPGQSHSPLHF,TGCGCCAGCAGTCCAGGACAAAGTCATTCACCCCTCCACTTT
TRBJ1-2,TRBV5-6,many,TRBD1,CASKGTGKYGYTF,TGTGCCAGCAAAGGGACAGGCAAATATGGCTACACCTTC